The 27 T cell receptor beta chains below were found in one sample sequenced in a study of blood T cell repertoires in COVID-19. TCRdb's copy holds only in-frame clones and misses some; the assay was immunoSEQ multiplex PCR. The sample has tens of thousands of clones; about nine tenths are singletons. Material: peripheral blood. The origin of the receptors is a man aged 50 to 60 with active COVID-19.

The count of this clone is one. The chain is built from TRBV28 and TRBJ1-1, with D perhaps matching TRBD1 (6 bases). The V end lost 5 bases, the J end lost 0 bases, and 22 bases lay between the germline ends. The CDR3 is 18 amino acids. In germline, CDR1 is MDHEN, CDR2 SYDVKM. CDR3 DNA: TGTGCCAGCAGTCCCGGGGGGGGATGGGGGCGCATGAACACTGAAGCTTTCTTT. As protein: CASSPGGGWGRMNTEAFF.

This chain uses TRBV28 with TRBJ1-6; unclear D gene. Germline V gives CDR1 MDHEN, CDR2 SYDVKM. The CDR3 consists of 12 residues. The V end lost 3 bases, the J end lost 8 bases, and 5 bases lay between the germline ends. The CDR3 DNA follows: TGTGCCAGCAGTTTCCTCTATTCACCCCTCCACTTT. Translating it yields CASSFLYSPLHF.

V is TRBV10-3 and J is TRBJ2-2; perhaps TRBD1 as D (5 bases). The CDR3 length is 14 residues. V was pared by 3 bases and J by 4 bases, with 9 bases between. Germline CDR1 ENHRY, CDR2 SYGVKD. The CDR3 is CAISDRQGTGELFF. The CDR3 nucleotides read TGTGCCATCAGTGACAGGCAGGGCACCGGGGAGCTGTTTTTT.

The chain employs TRBV28 and TRBJ1-3, with 9 bases aligning to TRBD1. The J segment lost 2 bases and the V segment lost 4 bases, leaving 3 bases of the junction unmatched. From germline, CDR1 is MDHEN and CDR2 SYDVKM. The CDR3 is 15 residues long. This CDR3 is CASSSYRGPGNTIYF. DNA for the CDR3: TGTGCCAGCAGTTCGTACAGGGGGCCTGGAAACACCATATATTTT.

The rearrangement links TRBV28 to TRBJ2-3; 10 bases are shared with TRBD2. V was clipped by 2 bases and J by 2 bases; unmatched bases: 1. This CDR3 is 15 amino acids long. CDR1 and CDR2 from the germline V gene are MDHEN and SYDVKM. CDR3 amino acids: CASSLLAGDTDTQYF. CDR3 sequence (DNA): TGTGCCAGCAGTTTACTAGCGGGGGACACAGATACGCAGTATTTT. Full variable domain (missing parts from reference TRBV28 and TRBJ2-3): DVKVTQSSRYLVKRTGEKVFLECVQDMDHENMFWYRQDPGLGLRLIYFSYDVKMKEKGDIPEGYSVSREKKERFSLILESASTNQTSMYLCASSLLAGDTDTQYFGPGTRLTVL.

This chain uses TRBV5-1 with TRBJ2-1, with D perhaps matching TRBD2 (6 bases). The germline V gene encodes CDR1 SGHRS and CDR2 YFSETQ. The CDR3 totals 16 residues. The V end lost 0 bases, the J end lost 0 bases, and 10 bases lay between the germline ends. For the CDR3, the DNA is TGCGCCAGCAGCTTGGGATTAGCGGCCTCCTACAATGAGCAGTTCTTC. Translated: CASSLGLAASYNEQFF.

The chain is built from TRBV7-9 and TRBJ1-1; TRBD1 is a possible D gene (5 bases). This CDR3 contains 12 residues. Deletions cut 5 bases from V and 8 bases from J, with 12 bases between. The germline gives CDR1 SEHNR, CDR2 FQNEAQ (reference sequence). CDR3 sequence reads: CASSRGGEEAFF. The CDR3 nucleotides read TGTGCCAGCAGCCGCGGGGGGGAAGAAGCTTTCTTT.

The V gene is TRBV6-5, the J gene TRBJ1-1, with a tentative D call TRBD1 (6 bases). Germline CDR1 reads MNHEY; CDR2 reads SVGAGI. Trimming cost V 7 bases and J 3 bases, with 18 bases left between them. CDR3 length equals 15 residues. CDR3: CASNGPRRGDTEAFF. Here the CDR3 DNA reads TGTGCCAGCAATGGACCCCGCAGGGGAGACACTGAAGCTTTCTTT.

This sequence joins TRBV4-2 and TRBJ1-5, with 9 bases identical to TRBD1. Trimming cost V 0 bases and J 6 bases; bases outside gene matches: 6. Germline values: CDR1 LGHNA, CDR2 YNFKEQ. The CDR3 has 16 amino acids. CDR3 in amino acids: CASSQDQGQGFQPQHF. The CDR3 DNA reads TGTGCCAGCAGCCAAGATCAGGGACAGGGTTTTCAGCCCCAGCATTTT.

This rearrangement joins TRBV27 to TRBJ2-2; 10 bases map to TRBD1. The V segment lost 8 bases and the J segment 1 base; nucleotides outside the gene matches: 13. Germline V CDR1 and CDR2: MNHEY, SMNVEV (reference sequence). This CDR3 contains 18 residues. The chain's CDR3 is CASLTTDRGRWNTGELFF. The CDR3 nucleotides are TGTGCCAGCTTAACTACTGACAGGGGGCGGTGGAACACCGGGGAGCTGTTTTTT.

Note on this clone: A read error may account for a junction end that differs from germline. In DNA, the CDR3 is TGTGCCAGCAGCTTCGACGGGAGGTTCGAGTTTTTC. Translated: CASSFDGRFEFF. The chain links TRBV27 to TRBJ2-7; 7 nucleotides align to TRBD2. The germline V gene encodes CDR1 MNHEY and CDR2 SMNVEV (reference sequence). CDR3 size: 12 residues.

This chain links TRBV28 with TRBJ2-1, with 13 bases aligning to TRBD2. The CDR3 has 17 amino acids. V was pared by 5 bases and J by 3 bases, with 7 bases of the junction left unmatched. Germline V gives CDR1 MDHEN, CDR2 SYDVKM. In nucleotides, the CDR3 is TGTGCCAGCAGTGGATCTACTAGCGGGGGGGTCTACAATGAGCAGTTCTTC. This gives the protein CASSGSTSGGVYNEQFF.

This sequence joins TRBV5-6 and TRBJ2-5, with D unclear. The V and J ends lost 4 bases and 1 base respectively, with 14 bases between them. The CDR3 runs to 15 residues. Germline V gene data show CDR1 as SGHDT and CDR2 as YYEEEE. The CDR3: CASSLSPGSQETQYF. The DNA of the CDR3 is TGTGCCAGCAGCCTCAGCCCGGGTTCCCAAGAGACCCAGTACTTC.

This clone has just a few counts. V usage is TRBV7-2 and J usage is TRBJ1-3, with TRBD1 matching over 9 bases. Germline CDR1 SGHTA, CDR2 FQGNSA. The length of the CDR3 is 16 residues. J lost 3 bases, V lost 2 bases, and 5 bases had no gene match. The CDR3 DNA is TGTGCCAGCAGCTTAAGGACAGGGGCTGTTGGAAACACCATATATTTT. It specifies CASSLRTGAVGNTIYF.

This clone was counted a single time. V and J are TRBV4-1 and TRBJ2-1, with D unresolved. Germline loops: CDR1 MGHRA, CDR2 YSYEKL. The CDR3 contains 15 residues. V was shortened by 1 base and J by 1 base, with 8 bases between the two germline ends. CDR3 loop: CASSQGEFSYNEQFF. In DNA, the CDR3 is TGCGCCAGCAGCCAAGGAGAGTTTTCCTACAATGAGCAGTTCTTC.

This rearrangement joins TRBV5-4 to TRBJ1-6, with D possibly matching TRBD1 (6 bases). V lost 2 bases to trimming and J lost 7 bases, with 13 bases between them. The CDR3 is 15 residues long. CDR1 and CDR2 (germline): SGHNT, YYREEE (reference sequence). The CDR3 DNA is TGTGCCAGCAGCTTTTTCTCCAGGGGAAATTCACCCCTCCACTTT. As protein: CASSFFSRGNSPLHF.

The V and J genes are TRBV4-3 and TRBJ2-3, with 14 positions matching TRBD2. Germline V gives CDR1 LGHNA, CDR2 YSLEER. The ends lost 1 base at V and 10 bases at J; junction bases unmatched: 10. The CDR3 is 17 residues long. CDR3 coding DNA: TGCGCCAGCAGCCAAGGACTAGCGGGAGGGAGCCCACTGGCGCAGTATTTT. Protein product: CASSQGLAGGSPLAQYF.

The chain employs TRBV5-1 and TRBJ2-7, with D possibly matching TRBD2 (5 bases). Germline V gene lookup returns CDR1 SGHRS and CDR2 YFSETQ. The CDR3 is made up of 14 amino acids. Trimming cost V 6 bases and J 0 bases, with 13 bases left between them. DNA of the CDR3: TGCGCCAGCACCCAAACTAGTAGCTCCTACGAGCAGTACTTC. Translated: CASTQTSSSYEQYF.

The chain employs TRBV3-1 (or the pseudogene TRBV3-2) and TRBJ2-2; TRBD2 aligns across 10 bases. The CDR3 loop spans 15 amino acids. Germline V gives CDR1 LGHDT, CDR2 YNNKEL (reference sequence). The junction had 0 bases not matched to a gene; V was cut back by 1 base and J by 4 bases. Written as DNA, the CDR3 is TGTGCCAGCAGCCAAGCTAGCGGGGGCACCGGGGAGCTGTTTTTT. Translated: CASSQASGGTGELFF.

The chain joins TRBV15 to TRBJ2-1, with TRBD2 identical over 10 bases. Losses at the gene ends were 2 bases for V and 7 bases for J; bases not matched to a gene: 5. This CDR3 has 15 residues. Germline V gene lookup returns CDR1 LNHNV and CDR2 YYDKDF (reference sequence). The CDR3 region is CATSRKLAGENEQFF. The CDR3 DNA reads TGTGCCACCAGCAGAAAGCTAGCGGGGGAGAATGAGCAGTTCTTC.

J is TRBJ1-5 and V is TRBV30; D possibly corresponds to TRBD1 (5 bases). This CDR3 region has 15 residues. Germline loops: CDR1 GTSNPN, CDR2 SVGIG (reference sequence). Between the trimmed V and J ends, which lost 2 bases and 4 bases, there was a span of 15 bases. The CDR3 coding sequence is TGTGCCTGGAGTAGAGAGACAGCCCTAAATCAGCCCCAGCATTTT. Amino acids: CAWSRETALNQPQHF.

The genes are TRBV18 and TRBJ1-1; 7 bases fit TRBD1. The germline gives CDR1 KGHSH, CDR2 LQKENI. With V trimmed by 4 bases and J by 0 bases, 8 bases remained unmatched. The CDR3 contains 16 residues. CDR3 DNA: TGTGCCAGCTCACAGACCGGGACAGACATGAACACTGAAGCTTTCTTT. Translating it yields CASSQTGTDMNTEAFF.

The chain combines TRBV28 with TRBJ1-1; 9 bases match TRBD1. Unmatched junction bases numbered 5, after V lost 3 bases and J lost 12 bases. The length of the CDR3 is 12 residues. The germline V gene encodes CDR1 MDHEN and CDR2 SYDVKM. In DNA form, the CDR3 reads TGTGCCAGCAGTTTGGGGACAGGGAAAACTTTCTTT. It codes for CASSLGTGKTFF.

The CDR3 DNA follows: TGTGCCAGCAGCGGGAGCGGGGGGGCCTACAATGAGCAGTTCTTC. Its translation is CASSGSGGAYNEQFF. V is TRBV9 and J is TRBJ2-1, with 10 bases lining up with TRBD2. Germline values: CDR1 SGDLS, CDR2 YYNGEE. V was pared by 3 bases and J by 2 bases, with 2 bases of the junction left unmatched. CDR3 size: 15 residues.

The rearrangement joins TRBV28 to TRBJ1-3, with D uncertain. V dropped 3 bases and J dropped 0 bases, with 18 bases sitting between them. CDR1 is MDHEN and CDR2 is SYDVKM in the germline V gene. The CDR3 contains 18 residues. The CDR3 here is CASSFRSQNYRSGNTIYF. The CDR3, as DNA: TGTGCCAGCAGTTTCCGATCTCAGAATTATCGCTCTGGAAACACCATATATTTT.

V usage is TRBV5-1 and J usage is TRBJ2-3; 8 bases are shared with TRBD2. This CDR3 spans 15 amino acids. Germline V gene lookup returns CDR1 SGHRS and CDR2 YFSETQ. V was pared by 4 bases and J by 0 bases, with 4 bases of the junction left unmatched. CDR3 in DNA: TGCGCCAGCAGCCCGGGGGGGTCTAGCACAGATACGCAGTATTTT. It specifies CASSPGGSSTDTQYF.

The chain joins TRBV27 to TRBJ2-3; D not resolved. The germline V gene has CDR1 MNHEY and CDR2 SMNVEV (reference sequence). This CDR3 spans 16 amino acids. V lost 2 bases, J lost 5 bases, and 17 bases lay in between. The CDR3 protein is CASSLSSWRGGDTQYF. CDR3 DNA sequence: TGTGCCAGCAGTTTAAGTAGTTGGCGCGGTGGAGATACGCAGTATTTT.